The 18 T cell receptor beta chains listed next were all sequenced from one sample in a study of blood T cells in healthy people across ages. The use of a sample-barcoded 5' primer and a J-beta primer mix characterized a second PCR of 7 to 11 cycles. TCRdb recomputed calls from the 5' RACE reads with MiXCR, one row per CDR3 protein. The table records roughly 1,700,000 distinct CDR3 sequences, under 30% of them present only once. Sequenced input: blood. These receptors were collected from a woman aged 25 to 39 in good health.

This clonotype was seen at least ten times. This chain joins TRBV6-5 and TRBJ1-1; 10 positions agree with TRBD1. Germline CDR1 reads MNHEY; CDR2 reads SVGAGI. V lost 6 bases and J lost 1; bases outside the gene matches: 2. CDR3 size: 14 residues. CDR3 amino acids: CASSRDRGNTEAFF. Here the CDR3 DNA reads TGTGCCAGCAGCCGGGACAGGGGGAACACTGAAGCTTTCTTT.

This clonotype was found once. The V call is TRBV2, the J call TRBJ2-7; D assignment may be TRBD1 or TRBD2 (5 bases each). This CDR3 is 15 amino acids long. Trimming pared 10 bases from V and 0 bases from J, leaving 19 bases between. CDR1 and CDR2 from the germline V gene are SNHLY and FYNNEI. CDR3: CAIALGTEYSYEQYF. DNA for the CDR3: TGTGCCATCGCCTTAGGGACGGAGTACTCCTACGAGCAGTACTTC.

The gene calls are TRBV7-6 and TRBJ1-6, with TRBD1 identical over 7 bases. CDR1 is SGHVS and CDR2 is FNYEAQ in the germline V gene. CDR3 length: 14 residues. J was trimmed by 10 bases and V by 3 bases; bases with no gene match: 6. This chain's CDR3 is CASSLAGGESPLHF. The CDR3 nucleotides are TGTGCCAGCAGCTTGGCAGGGGGAGAATCACCCCTCCACTTT.

The V call is TRBV5-1, the J call TRBJ1-1; D remains ambiguous. V was cut by 2 bases and J by 6 bases, with 14 bases left in between. Germline CDR1 SGHRS, CDR2 YFSETQ. The CDR3 has 14 residues. For the CDR3, the DNA is TGCGCCAGCAGCTTCGATGTGATCGCGGCTGAAGCTTTCTTT. Amino acid sequence: CASSFDVIAAEAFF.

The gene calls are TRBV14 and TRBJ2-1; the D gene is possibly TRBD2 (5 bases). Germline loops: CDR1 SGHDN, CDR2 FVKESK. This CDR3 has 15 residues. Trimming took 4 bases from V and 8 from J, leaving 18 bases between them. CDR3 protein: CASSLRRDYSDEQFF. For the CDR3, the DNA is TGTGCCAGCAGCCTGAGACGCGACTACAGCGATGAGCAGTTCTTC.

This clonotype came up a few times. The DNA of the CDR3 is TGCAGTGCTGCAGGACGCACAGATACGCAGTATTTT. Translating gives CSAAGRTDTQYF. The V gene is TRBV20-1, the J gene TRBJ2-3; D gene unclear. Germline values: CDR1 DFQATT, CDR2 SNEGSKA (reference sequence). CDR3 length: 12 residues. V was cut by 5 bases and J by 1 base, with 7 bases left in between.

DNA for the CDR3: TGTGCCAGCAGCTCAGGTCCCACCAGACAGGGAAGCACAGATACGCAGTATTTT. Its translation: CASSSGPTRQGSTDTQYF. The rearrangement links TRBV7-9 to TRBJ2-3, with TRBD1 identical over 7 bases. Germline V CDR1 and CDR2: SEHNR, FQNEAQ (reference sequence). This CDR3 contains 18 residues. J gave up 0 bases and V 4 bases, and 13 bases lay outside the gene matches.

V gene TRBV20-1 combines with J gene TRBJ2-1; tentatively, D is TRBD1 or TRBD2 (5 bases each). Germline-derived CDR1 and CDR2 are DFQATT and SNEGSKA (reference sequence). The CDR3 length is 14 residues. Trimming took off 5 bases at V and 6 bases at J, with 17 bases between the two ends. CDR3 DNA sequence: TGCAGTGCTGGCGAGATCCTGAGGGGCAATGAGCAGTTCTTC. This translates into CSAGEILRGNEQFF.

Concerning this clonotype: This may arise from a read error, as a much more abundant clone is one base away. V gene TRBV12-3 or TRBV12-4 combines with J gene TRBJ2-4; possible D gene TRBD1, 6 bases. The CDR3 is 15 residues long. V dropped 6 bases and J dropped 13 bases, with 25 bases sitting between them. CDR3 in amino acids: CASSQLTGSANEQYF. The CDR3 bases are TGTGCCAGCAGCCAATTGACAGGATCAGCCAATGAGCAGTACTTC.

The chain is built from TRBV9 and TRBJ2-1; D gene uncertain. V lost 4 bases and J 0 bases, leaving 26 bases between the germline ends. CDR1 is SGDLS and CDR2 is YYNGEE in the germline V gene. CDR3 length: 20 residues. In DNA, the CDR3 is TGTGCCAGCAGCCCACACTACCTCACGACCGGACGTAGCTCCTACAATGAGCAGTTCTTC. This codes for CASSPHYLTTGRSSYNEQFF.

Many counts were recorded for this clonotype. The chain joins TRBV18 to TRBJ2-1, with 7 bases identical to TRBD1. V lost 5 bases and J lost 5; bases outside the gene matches: 6. Germline V gives CDR1 KGHSH, CDR2 LQKENI. The CDR3 length is 14 residues. The DNA for the CDR3 is TGTGCCAGCTCATCTCGACAGGGCGACAATGAGCAGTTCTTC. Its translation is CASSSRQGDNEQFF.

This clonotype was seen only a few times. The V and J genes are TRBV7-9 and TRBJ1-4; 7 nucleotides match TRBD1. There are 15 residues in the CDR3. The ends lost 4 bases at V and 5 bases at J; junction bases unmatched: 7. Germline V gives CDR1 SEHNR, CDR2 FQNEAQ (reference sequence). The DNA of the CDR3 is TGTGCCAGCAGCTCCCAACAGGGGAGGAATGAAAAACTGTTTTTT. This encodes CASSSQQGRNEKLFF.

This clonotype was seen ten or more times. CDR3 coding DNA: TGCAGTGCTAGAGATCCGACGCGGGGGACCTCCTACGAGCAGTACTTC. Protein sequence: CSARDPTRGTSYEQYF. This chain uses TRBV20-1 with TRBJ2-7, with 7 bases fitting TRBD2. Germline CDR1 and CDR2: DFQATT and SNEGSKA (reference sequence). The CDR3 spans 16 residues. Trimming removed 0 bases from V and 0 bases from J; junction bases left unmatched: 8.

V usage is TRBV28 and J usage is TRBJ2-3; D is possibly TRBD1 (5 bases). Germline values: CDR1 MDHEN, CDR2 SYDVKM. V was pared by 4 bases and J by 6 bases, with 20 bases between. The CDR3 totals 16 residues. The CDR3 nucleotides are TGTGCCAGCAGTTCAGGGCACTTGAAAAGCGCGGATACGCAGTATTTT. It is translated as CASSSGHLKSADTQYF.

This rearrangement joins TRBV20-1 to TRBJ2-5; 12 bases agree with TRBD2. Trimming took 0 bases from V and 11 from J; bases not matched to a gene: 13. Germline assignment: CDR1 DFQATT and CDR2 SNEGSKA (reference sequence). The CDR3 extends over 16 amino acids. The CDR3 loop reads CSARDPTGLAGNEQYF. The CDR3 bases are TGCAGTGCTAGAGATCCCACGGGACTAGCGGGCAATGAGCAGTACTTC.

V usage is TRBV7-3 and J usage is TRBJ2-7; 8 bases match TRBD1. V lost 2 bases to trimming and J lost 4 bases; unmatched junction nucleotides: 13. The CDR3 has 17 residues. CDR1 and CDR2 from the germline V gene are SGHTA and FQGTGA. The CDR3 reads CASSLQSLRDRPYEQYF. The CDR3 nucleotides read TGTGCCAGCAGCTTACAGTCGCTACGGGACAGGCCATACGAGCAGTACTTC.

This clonotype occurred many times. A much larger clone is a single base away; this may be a read error. The chain recombines TRBV7-2 with TRBJ2-7; a weak D match, TRBD1 (6 bases). Looked up from germline, CDR1 is SGHTA and CDR2 is FQGNSA. Trimming pared 1 base from V and 5 bases from J, leaving 9 bases between. The CDR3 extends over 13 amino acids. CDR3 nucleotides: TGTGCCAGCAGCTTAGACAGGGACCACGAGCAGTACTTC. It codes for CASSLDRDHEQYF.

This clonotype was observed a handful of times. The chain is built from TRBV11-2 and TRBJ2-5, with D perhaps matching TRBD2 (6 bases). Between the trimmed V and J ends, which lost 2 bases and 3 bases, there was a span of 19 bases. This CDR3 has 17 residues. CDR1 is SGHAT, CDR2 FQNNGV, per germline. The CDR3 reads CASSLQPGTPTEETQYF. The CDR3 DNA reads as TGTGCCAGCAGCTTACAACCCGGGACTCCAACGGAAGAGACCCAGTACTTC. The full variable domain, completed using reference TRBV11-2 and TRBJ2-5, is EAGVAQSPRYKIIEKRQSVAFWCNPISGHATLYWYQQILGQGPKLLIQFQNNGVVDDSQLPKDRFSAERLKGVDSTLKIQPAKLEDSAVYLCASSLQPGTPTEETQYFGPGTRLLVL.